The 3 T cell receptor beta chains presented below share a single source sample, sequenced in a study of neurological immune-mediated disorders (dated by TCRdb to about 2019). Library preparation was by 5' RACE. Sequencing used an Illumina HiSeq 2500. The public reads were quality trimmed at Q25 with fastp and then assembled into clones with MiXCR by TCRdb, keeping productive beta chains. Entries that share a CDR3 protein sequence are merged under the most common genes and DNA. This sample is represented by under 90,000 distinct CDR3 sequences; roughly 3.2% of them were singletons. Jointly, the top ten make up less than 3% of the sample. Material for sequencing was PBMCs. These receptors were taken from a woman in her fifties or sixties with multiple sclerosis.

This clonotype showed up many times. J is TRBJ2-3 and V is TRBV9; D gene ambiguous. CDR3 size: 14 residues. With 4 bases removed from V and 6 bases from J, the gap between germline ends came to 15 bases. Germline V CDR1 and CDR2: SGDLS, YYNGEE. CDR3 loop: CASSIQNAADTQYF. The CDR3 DNA is TGTGCCAGCAGCATCCAAAATGCGGCGGATACGCAGTATTTT.

This clonotype came up many times. The CDR3 loop is CASSLLAPSYNEQFF. DNA of the CDR3: TGCGCCAGCAGCTTACTAGCGCCTTCCTACAATGAGCAGTTCTTC. V and J are TRBV5-1 and TRBJ2-1; 7 bases agree with TRBD2. Trimming at V came to 2 bases and at J to 1 base, leaving 3 bases not matched to a gene. Germline lookup yields CDR1 SGHRS and CDR2 YFSETQ. This CDR3 comprises 15 residues.

The chain joins TRBV7-3 to TRBJ2-3; TRBD2 is a possible D gene (7 bases). V lost 4 bases, J lost 5 bases, and 16 bases lay in between. CDR1 is SGHTA and CDR2 is FQGTGA in the germline V gene. This CDR3 comprises 15 residues. CDR3 residues: CASSSAGAGGDTQYF. CDR3 coding DNA: TGTGCCAGCAGCTCGGCGGGGGCCGGTGGAGATACGCAGTATTTT.